The 19 T cell receptor beta chains reported below all come from one sample, sequenced in a study of regulatory T cells in long-lasting Graves disease. To make TCR beta libraries, researchers used iRepertoire HTBI primers and Arm-PCR of CDR3 regions. One entry per CDR3 protein, called by TCRdb with MiXCR from the multiplex PCR reads. This sample carries 350,000 to 550,000 distinct CDR3 sequences, 14% of them seen once, and the ten largest clones take more than 15%. Stated time point: newly diagnosed GD, antithyroid drugs for less than 3 months. Construction of the TCR library relied on RNA isolated from PBMCs. These data were likewise used in another study, on T cells in Graves' hyperthyroidism and ophthalmopathy.

Sequencing used peripheral blood mononuclear cells (PBMCs), obtained at new diagnosis, from a patient treated with antithyroid drugs. The receptors stem from a woman between 45 and 60 years old with Graves disease.

There are many counts of this clonotype. The chain recombines TRBV28 with TRBJ2-7; D may be TRBD1 (6 bases). The CDR3 sequence is 10 residues long. Between the trimmed V and J ends, which lost 8 bases and 7 bases, there was a span of 9 bases. CDR1 and CDR2 (germline): MDHEN, SYDVKM. CDR3 sequence reads: CASGRGEQYF. CDR3 DNA: TGTGCCAGCGGCAGGGGTGAGCAGTACTTC.

As for this clonotype: With a much larger clone just one base away, this may be a read error. V is TRBV9 and J is TRBJ2-5, with D maybe TRBD2 (5 bases). Deletions cut 0 bases from V and 5 bases from J, with 14 bases between. Germline V CDR1 and CDR2: SGDLS, YYNGEE. The CDR3 is 15 residues long. The CDR3 bases are TGTGCCAGCAGCGTAGTAGCGAGACCTGGGGAGACCCAGTACTTC. This encodes CASSVVARPGETQYF. The variable domain in full, with the rest retrieved from reference TRBV9 and TRBJ2-5, is DSGVTQTPKHLITATGQRVTLRCSPRSGDLSVYWYQQSLDQGLQFLIQYYNGEERAKGNILERFSAQQFPDLHSELNLSSLELGDSALYFCASSVVARPGETQYFGPGTRLLVL.

This clonotype occurred many times. The rearrangement joins TRBV28 to TRBJ2-1; 10 bases line up with TRBD2. The V gene end was trimmed by 5 bases and the J gene end by 3 bases; junction bases not matched to a gene: 4. CDR3 size: 15 residues. The germline V gene encodes CDR1 MDHEN and CDR2 SYDVKM. CDR3 sequence: CASSTRLAGYNEQFF. In nucleotides, the CDR3 is TGTGCCAGCAGTACCCGACTAGCGGGCTACAATGAGCAGTTCTTC. Full variable domain (remainder filled in from reference TRBV28 and TRBJ2-1): DVKVTQSSRYLVKRTGEKVFLECVQDMDHENMFWYRQDPGLGLRLIYFSYDVKMKEKGDIPEGYSVSREKKERFSLILESASTNQTSMYLCASSTRLAGYNEQFFGPGTRLTVL.

This clonotype occurred many times. The chain joins TRBV28 to TRBJ2-3, with TRBD1 identical over 8 bases. V was pared by 9 bases and J by 3 bases, with 5 bases of the junction left unmatched. The length of the CDR3 is 13 residues. Germline values: CDR1 MDHEN, CDR2 SYDVKM. CDR3 sequence (DNA): TGTGCCAGTACAGGGGGATGGACAGATACGCAGTATTTT. Translated, it gives CASTGGWTDTQYF.

The sample holds one count of this clonotype. A read error may explain this, as a much larger clone is one base away. This chain joins TRBV20-1 and TRBJ2-3; perhaps TRBD2 as D (6 bases). Germline CDR1 DFQATT, CDR2 SNEGSKA (reference sequence). This CDR3 has 13 amino acids. The CDR3 nucleotides read TGCGGTGCTCTTGTAGCGGGCACAGATACGCAGTATTTT. Its protein is CGALVAGTDTQYF.

This clonotype was found a few times. The rearrangement uses TRBV6-1 and TRBJ2-5; 12 bases are shared with TRBD1. CDR3 length: 18 residues. CDR1 MNHNS and CDR2 SASEGT come from the germline V gene. Unmatched junction bases numbered 14, after V lost 5 bases and J lost 4 bases. CDR3 region: CASSRDPRDRGPRETQYF. The CDR3 nucleotides read TGTGCCAGCAGTCGCGACCCCCGGGACAGGGGGCCGAGAGAGACCCAGTACTTC.

This clonotype has a handful of counts. A much larger clone sits a single nucleotide away, making a read error possible. V is TRBV28 and J is TRBJ2-1, with 11 nucleotides matching TRBD2. V was pared by 6 bases and J by 10 bases, with 14 bases of the junction left unmatched. This CDR3 contains 16 residues. In germline, CDR1 is MDHEN, CDR2 SYDVKM. CDR3 region: CASRVTGTSGAYEQFF. The CDR3 DNA reads TGTGCCAGCAGAGTCACCGGGACTAGCGGTGCTTACGAGCAGTTCTTC.

Many counts were recorded for this clonotype. The gene calls are TRBV2 and TRBJ2-2; 14 bases are a match to TRBD2. Trimming cost V 5 bases and J 3 bases; bases outside gene matches: 5. Germline CDR1 SNHLY, CDR2 FYNNEI. CDR3 length: 17 residues. CDR3 residues: CASSRLAGGPHTGELFF. The CDR3 bases are TGTGCCAGCAGTCGACTAGCGGGAGGGCCTCACACCGGGGAGCTGTTTTTT.

This clonotype has ten or more counts. The rearrangement links TRBV2 to TRBJ2-7, with TRBD2 as a possible D gene (6 bases). Germline loops: CDR1 SNHLY, CDR2 FYNNEI. The V and J ends lost 3 bases and 3 bases respectively, with 15 bases between them. The CDR3 length is 15 residues. The CDR3 spells CASSDGGAALYEQYF. Here the CDR3 DNA reads TGTGCCAGCAGTGACGGCGGGGCAGCCCTCTACGAGCAGTACTTC.

This clonotype was detected many times. The rearrangement links TRBV18 to TRBJ1-2; D ambiguous. Germline V gene lookup returns CDR1 KGHSH and CDR2 LQKENI. This CDR3 contains 13 residues. The ends were cut back, 1 base at V and 4 bases at J, with 7 bases in the middle. This CDR3 is CASSPLQSYGYTF. CDR3 nucleotides: TGTGCCAGCTCACCACTACAGTCCTATGGCTACACCTTC.

This clonotype was picked up a small number of times. CDR3 protein: CASSYSSVQRHTETQYF. The CDR3 coding sequence is TGTGCCAGCAGTTACTCTTCAGTGCAGCGTCACACGGAGACCCAGTACTTC. The V gene is TRBV6-5, the J gene TRBJ2-5; D is ambiguous. Germline CDR1 is MNHEY and CDR2 is SVGAGI. Trimming left V 0 bases short and J 5 bases short, with 19 bases between. This CDR3 is 17 amino acids long.

This clonotype was seen ten or more times. V usage is TRBV7-8 and J usage is TRBJ1-5; a weak D match, TRBD1 (5 bases). The V gene's germline CDR1 is SGHVS and CDR2 FQNEAQ. Deletions cut 1 base from V and 0 bases from J, with 13 bases between. The CDR3 length is 17 residues. In DNA, the CDR3 is TGTGCCAGCAGCTTAGTGCAGGGCGTATTTAGCAATCAGCCCCAGCATTTT. Translation gives CASSLVQGVFSNQPQHF.

V usage is TRBV27 and J usage is TRBJ2-1; no firm D call. Germline V gene sequence: CDR1 MNHEY, CDR2 SMNVEV (reference sequence). This CDR3 region has 13 residues. V was trimmed by 5 bases and J by 4 bases, leaving 9 bases between them. CDR3 loop: CASSPRTYNEQFF. CDR3 nucleotide sequence: TGTGCCAGCAGTCCACGGACGTACAATGAGCAGTTCTTC.

The chain combines TRBV5-1 with TRBJ2-5; D may be TRBD1 (6 bases). CDR1 is SGHRS, CDR2 YFSETQ, per germline. The length of the CDR3 is 16 residues. Trimming took off 4 bases at V and 4 bases at J, with 20 bases between the two ends. The CDR3 sequence: CASSPRQVGVGETQYF. Written as DNA, the CDR3 is TGCGCCAGCAGCCCGAGACAGGTTGGAGTCGGAGAGACCCAGTACTTC.

This clonotype appeared many times. V gene TRBV5-1 combines with J gene TRBJ1-6; D is uncertain. V was shortened by 2 bases and J by 10 bases, with 16 bases between the two germline ends. CDR3 length: 15 amino acids. Looked up from germline, CDR1 is SGHRS and CDR2 is YFSETQ. CDR3 residues: CASSLVGLTDSPLHF. The CDR3 DNA reads TGCGCCAGCAGCTTAGTGGGCCTGACTGACTCACCCCTCCACTTT.

The V gene is TRBV5-6, the J gene TRBJ2-2; D is unresolved. The CDR3 spans 12 residues. Germline V gene data show CDR1 as SGHDT and CDR2 as YYEEEE. The ends were cut back, 3 bases at V and 6 bases at J, with 6 bases in the middle. The CDR3 sequence: CASSSVSGELFF. As DNA, the CDR3 is TGTGCCAGCAGCTCCGTTTCCGGGGAGCTGTTTTTT.

This clonotype appeared many times. This sequence joins TRBV12-3 or TRBV12-4 and TRBJ2-2; no clear D gene. CDR3 length equals 13 residues. Between the trimmed V and J ends, which lost 6 bases and 5 bases, there was a span of 10 bases. CDR3 coding DNA: TGTGCCAGCAGCTTGTCCAGAACCGGGGAGCTGTTTTTT. Translating gives CASSLSRTGELFF.

This clonotype was seen only a few times. The genes are TRBV7-6 and TRBJ2-1, with 7 bases identical to TRBD2. Germline trimming cut 0 bases from V and 5 bases from J; bases unmatched to any gene: 13. Germline V CDR1 and CDR2: SGHVS, FNYEAQ. CDR3 length equals 18 residues. CDR3 sequence (DNA): TGTGCCAGCAGCTTAGCGGAAGGACTAGGTGCGCGCCACAATGAGCAGTTCTTC. The encoded protein is CASSLAEGLGARHNEQFF.

This clonotype was picked up a small number of times. The chain is built from TRBV10-1 and TRBJ2-3, with 11 bases fitting TRBD2. The CDR3 has 18 residues. Germline V gene lookup returns CDR1 WNHNN and CDR2 SYGVQD (reference sequence). V lost 4 bases, J lost 10 bases, and 19 bases stayed unmatched. The CDR3 sequence: CASSAQLAGVASGVPQYF. CDR3 in DNA: TGCGCCAGCAGTGCACAACTAGCGGGAGTTGCATCAGGCGTCCCGCAGTATTTT.